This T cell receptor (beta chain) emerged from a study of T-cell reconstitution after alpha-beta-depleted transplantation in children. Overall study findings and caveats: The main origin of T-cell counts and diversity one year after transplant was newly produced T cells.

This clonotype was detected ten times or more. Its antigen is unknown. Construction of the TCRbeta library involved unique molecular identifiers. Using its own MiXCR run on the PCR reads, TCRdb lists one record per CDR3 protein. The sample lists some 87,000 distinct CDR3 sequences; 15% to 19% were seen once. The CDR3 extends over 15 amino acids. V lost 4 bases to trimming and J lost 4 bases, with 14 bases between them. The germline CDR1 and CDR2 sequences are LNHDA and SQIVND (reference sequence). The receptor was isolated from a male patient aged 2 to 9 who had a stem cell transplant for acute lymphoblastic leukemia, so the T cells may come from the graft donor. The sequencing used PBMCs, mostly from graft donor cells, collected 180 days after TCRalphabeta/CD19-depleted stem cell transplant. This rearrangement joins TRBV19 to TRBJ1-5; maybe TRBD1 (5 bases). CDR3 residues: CASSTEGRSNQPQHF. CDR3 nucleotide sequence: TGTGCCAGTAGTACGGAGGGACGGTCAAATCAGCCCCAGCATTTT.